The T cell receptor (beta chain) under discussion was sequenced for a study of early T cells in non-severe SARS-CoV-2 infection. The wider study: Unsorted whole-blood RNA was sequenced in bulk, leaving chains unpaired. General observations from the study: In VDJdb matching, anti-spike CD8 responses were favored while private and CD4 specificities went missing.

Attachment of unique molecular identifiers to individual cDNA molecules was performed. In TCRdb, the 5' RACE reads were re-called with MiXCR into one record per CDR3 protein. The sample holds 100,000 to 120,000 distinct CDR3 sequences, approximately 12% seen once. Concerning this clonotype: Its target is not known.

This clonotype was sampled from an adult who was a healthcare worker with PCR-confirmed SARS-CoV-2 infection or an uninfected control (not recorded which). Sequenced material: whole blood, taken at baseline.

The CDR3 bases are TGTGCCAGCACCCCCCAATGGGACTCTGGGGCCAACGTCCTGACTTTC. Translating gives CASTPQWDSGANVLTF. The rearrangement links TRBV7-9 to TRBJ2-6; D remains ambiguous. Germline CDR1 reads SEHNR; CDR2 reads FQNEAQ (reference sequence). Between the trimmed V and J ends, which lost 7 bases and 0 bases, there was a span of 13 bases. This CDR3 region has 16 residues.